What follows describes a single TCR beta chain. What it recognizes is unknown. The PCR employed 60 Vbeta primers together with 13 Jbeta primers. The repertoire was sequenced with immunoSEQ multiplex PCR; TCRdb's copy has only in-frame clones and lacks some. The sample lists about 160,000 clones, under 90% occurring once. The data originate from a study of cytomegalovirus exposure and HLA in healthy donors. V lost 2 bases and J 4 bases, leaving 12 bases between the germline ends. From germline, CDR1 is SGHNT and CDR2 YYREEE (reference sequence). This CDR3 comprises 14 residues. Study results and caveats: Previously analyzed data showed that most TCR beta V segments were productive at a frequency of about 87% or about 30%.

This TCR came from a man younger than 40 in good health and CMV-seronegative. The sequenced material came from PBMCs. V gene TRBV5-4 combines with J gene TRBJ1-1; D not resolved. DNA of the CDR3: TGTGCCAGCAGCTTAAAAGGGAGTTCCACTGAAGCTTTCTTT. It encodes CASSLKGSSTEAFF.